The T cell receptor beta chain described here comes from a study of CD4 T cells in relation to SARS-CoV-2 and coronaviruses. Across the whole study: ViraFEST: roughly 9-day antigen culture of PBMCs, then TCR beta CDR3 sequencing. Controls used an HIV-1 Nef peptide pool or no peptide.

V lost 0 bases, J lost 3 bases, and 5 bases stayed unmatched. This CDR3 has 15 residues. Per germline, CDR1 SGHRS and CDR2 YFSETQ. Study-level points and caveats: The cross-reactivity analysis covered only spike protein, not other viral proteins.

CD4+ T cells from unexposed donors were obtained before the COVID-19 pandemic (2011-2018). The cells were cultured for over eight days before CD4+ T cells were isolated. Testing used SARS-CoV-2 S/N and four cold-coronavirus spikes on unexposed-donor CD4+ T cells, cells permitting. Sequencing used immunoSEQ multiplex PCR; TCRdb keeps in-frame clones, though not all of them. The sample holds around 23,000 clones, over 65% seen once. In the case of this clone: Its antigen is as yet unknown.

J is TRBJ1-1 and V is TRBV5-1; 7 bases align to TRBD1. The source of this sequence is a human donor in good health. Sequencing was done on a sample of CD4+ T cells from PBMCs, cultured in vitro. CDR3 DNA: TGCGCCAGCAGCTTGGCTCGACAGGGATACACTGAAGCTTTCTTT. Residues: CASSLARQGYTEAFF.